The 9 T cell receptor beta chains below come from one sample, sequenced in a study of blood T cell repertoires in COVID-19. Produced via immunoSEQ multiplex PCR; TCRdb's table is partial and in-frame only. Here the sample spans some 150,000 clones, over 80% being singletons. The sample consisted of peripheral blood. All receptors derive from a woman at least 80 years old with acute or convalescent COVID-19.

The gene calls are TRBV18 and TRBJ1-3; a possible D gene is TRBD1 (5 bases). This CDR3 has 14 amino acids. Germline values: CDR1 KGHSH, CDR2 LQKENI. V dropped 6 bases and J dropped 4 bases, with 13 bases sitting between them. The CDR3 nucleotides read TGTGCCAGCTCGCCGGGGGACTTCGGAAACACCATATATTTT. This translates into CASSPGDFGNTIYF.

The chain carries TRBV3-1 (or the pseudogene TRBV3-2) and TRBJ1-1; D unclear. This CDR3 is built from 15 residues. In germline, CDR1 is LGHDT, CDR2 YNNKEL (reference sequence). The germline V and J ends were trimmed by 0 bases and 8 bases, with 16 bases remaining between them. CDR3 DNA sequence: TGTGCCAGCAGCCAAGACCTAAAAGAAGGCAGGGAAGCTTTCTTT. Its translation is CASSQDLKEGREAFF.

The genes are TRBV7-6 and TRBJ2-5, with TRBD2 as a possible D gene (6 bases). This CDR3 has 15 residues. V was cut by 2 bases and J by 3 bases, with 13 bases left in between. Germline V gene data show CDR1 as SGHVS and CDR2 as FNYEAQ. For the CDR3, the DNA is TGTGCCAGCAGCTTAATGGCTAGCGAGAAAGAGACCCAGTACTTC. Protein sequence: CASSLMASEKETQYF. The whole variable domain, filled in from reference TRBV7-6 and TRBJ2-5, reads GAGVSQSPRYKVTKRGQDVALRCDPISGHVSLYWYRQALGQGPEFLTYFNYEAQQDKSGLPNDRFSAERPEGSISTLTIQRTEQRDSAMYRCASSLMASEKETQYFGPGTRLLVL.

The chain is built from TRBV6-2 or TRBV6-3 and TRBJ2-1; 10 bases map to TRBD2. V lost 4 bases to trimming and J lost 2 bases; unmatched junction nucleotides: 14. Germline V gene data show CDR1 as MNHEY and CDR2 as SVGEGT. The CDR3 is made up of 19 amino acids. DNA for the CDR3: TGTGCCAGCAGTTCACACACGATTAGCGGGGGGAAGACCTACAATGAGCAGTTCTTC. Amino acids: CASSSHTISGGKTYNEQFF.

The rearrangement links TRBV5-4 to TRBJ2-1; 10 bases fit TRBD2. The trim removed 0 bases at V and 10 bases at J, leaving 13 bases unmatched. The germline CDR1 and CDR2 sequences are SGHNT and YYREEE (reference sequence). The CDR3 runs to 17 residues. In DNA form, the CDR3 reads TGTGCCAGCAGCTTGGGCGGTAGCGGGGGGCGTGTAGGCGAGCAGTTCTTC. It is translated as CASSLGGSGGRVGEQFF.

This chain uses TRBV6-6 with TRBJ1-5; D not resolved. The CDR3 spans 12 residues. Germline V gives CDR1 MNHNY, CDR2 SVGAGI (reference sequence). Trimming left V 6 bases short and J 7 bases short, with 10 bases between. The CDR3, as DNA: TGTGCCAGCAGATCCTTTCGGCAGCCCCAGCATTTT. Translating it yields CASRSFRQPQHF.

The chain couples TRBV5-1 to TRBJ2-3; no clear D. This CDR3 comprises 15 residues. CDR1 and CDR2 from the germline V gene are SGHRS and YFSETQ. Trimming removed 3 bases at V and 0 bases at J, with 11 bases between. This CDR3 reads CASSWLEESTDTQYF. The DNA for the CDR3 is TGCGCCAGCAGCTGGCTCGAGGAGAGCACAGATACGCAGTATTTT.

Only one count was recorded for this clone. The CDR3 DNA is TGTGCCAGCAGCCCACTAATGGCGAGTACCGGGGAGCTGTTTTTT. Translating it yields CASSPLMASTGELFF. The V and J genes are TRBV6-2 or TRBV6-3 and TRBJ2-2, with D uncertain. Trimming took 6 bases from V and 5 from J, leaving 16 bases between them. This CDR3 contains 15 residues. Looked up from germline, CDR1 is MNHEY and CDR2 is SVGEGT.

The chain joins TRBV5-1 to TRBJ1-3; 10 bases fit TRBD1. After removal of 0 bases from V and 0 bases from J, the junction contained 3 bases not matched to a gene. The CDR3 runs 17 residues. Per the germline V gene, CDR1 is SGHRS and CDR2 is YFSETQ. CDR3 in DNA: TGCGCCAGCAGCTTGGCCTGGACAGGGGGCTCTGGAAACACCATATATTTT. It is translated as CASSLAWTGGSGNTIYF. The whole variable domain, filled in from reference TRBV5-1 and TRBJ1-3, reads KAGVTQTPRYLIKTRGQQVTLSCSPISGHRSVSWYQQTPGQGLQFLFEYFSETQRNKGNFPGRFSGRQFSNSRSEMNVSTLELGDSALYLCASSLAWTGGSGNTIYFGEGSWLTVV.